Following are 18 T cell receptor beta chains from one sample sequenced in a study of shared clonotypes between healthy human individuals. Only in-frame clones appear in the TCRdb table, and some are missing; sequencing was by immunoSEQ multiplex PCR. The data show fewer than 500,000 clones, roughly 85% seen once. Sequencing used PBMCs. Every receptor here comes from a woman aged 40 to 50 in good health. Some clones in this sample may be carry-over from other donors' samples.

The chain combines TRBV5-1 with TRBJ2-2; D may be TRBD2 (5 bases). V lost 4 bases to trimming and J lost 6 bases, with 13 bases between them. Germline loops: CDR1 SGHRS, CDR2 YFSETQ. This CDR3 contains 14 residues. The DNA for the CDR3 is TGCGCCAGCAGCGCCCTACGGGGTGCCGGGGAGCTGTTTTTT. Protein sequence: CASSALRGAGELFF.

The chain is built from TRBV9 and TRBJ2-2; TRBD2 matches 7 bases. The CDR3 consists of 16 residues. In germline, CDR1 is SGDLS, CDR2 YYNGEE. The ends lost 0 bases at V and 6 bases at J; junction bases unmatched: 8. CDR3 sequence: CASSVDSAGVAGELFF. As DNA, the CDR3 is TGTGCCAGCAGCGTAGACTCCGCGGGAGTGGCCGGGGAGCTGTTTTTT.

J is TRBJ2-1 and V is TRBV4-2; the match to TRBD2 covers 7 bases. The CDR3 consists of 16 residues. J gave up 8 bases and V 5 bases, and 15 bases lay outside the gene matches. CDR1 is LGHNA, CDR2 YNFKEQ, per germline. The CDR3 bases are TGTGCCAGCAGCAGACCGAGTGGGAGGGCGGTGGATGAGCAGTTCTTC. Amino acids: CASSRPSGRAVDEQFF.

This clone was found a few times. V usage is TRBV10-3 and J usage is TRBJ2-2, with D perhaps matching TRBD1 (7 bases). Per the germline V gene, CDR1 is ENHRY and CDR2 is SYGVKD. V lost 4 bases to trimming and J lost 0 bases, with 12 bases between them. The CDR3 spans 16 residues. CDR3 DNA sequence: TGTGCCATCAGTGTTGGGGGGACAGCGAACACCGGGGAGCTGTTTTTT. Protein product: CAISVGGTANTGELFF.

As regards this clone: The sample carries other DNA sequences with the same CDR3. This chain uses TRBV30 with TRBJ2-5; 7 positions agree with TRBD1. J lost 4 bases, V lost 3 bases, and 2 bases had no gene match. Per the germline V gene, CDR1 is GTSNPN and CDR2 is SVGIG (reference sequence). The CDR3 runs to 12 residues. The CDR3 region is CAWSPGGETQYF. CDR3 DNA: TGTGCCTGGAGCCCAGGGGGAGAGACCCAGTACTTC.

The CDR3 sequence: CASSPQAGGEAFF. The CDR3 DNA is TGTGCCAGTAGTCCCCAGGCAGGGGGGGAAGCTTTCTTT. This chain links TRBV19 with TRBJ1-1, with 7 positions matching TRBD1. The J segment lost 8 bases and the V segment lost 5 bases, leaving 8 bases of the junction unmatched. Germline lookup yields CDR1 LNHDA and CDR2 SQIVND (reference sequence). The CDR3 covers 13 residues.

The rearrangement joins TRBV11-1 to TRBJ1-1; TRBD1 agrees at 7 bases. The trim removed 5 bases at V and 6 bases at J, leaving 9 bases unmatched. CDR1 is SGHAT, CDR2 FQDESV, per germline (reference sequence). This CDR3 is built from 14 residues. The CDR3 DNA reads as TGTGCCAGCAGCCCTACCGACAGGGCCGCTGAAGCTTTCTTT. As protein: CASSPTDRAAEAFF. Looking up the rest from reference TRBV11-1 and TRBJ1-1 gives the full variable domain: EAEVAQSPRYKITEKSQAVAFWCDPISGHATLYWYRQILGQGPELLVQFQDESVVDDSQLPKDRFSAERLKGVDSTLKIQPAELGDSAMYLCASSPTDRAAEAFFGQGTRLTVV.

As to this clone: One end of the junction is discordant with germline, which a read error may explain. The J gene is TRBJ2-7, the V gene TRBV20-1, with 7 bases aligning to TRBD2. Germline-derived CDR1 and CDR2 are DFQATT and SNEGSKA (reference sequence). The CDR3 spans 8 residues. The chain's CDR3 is CSVPSGNF. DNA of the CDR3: TGCAGTGTGCCTAGCGGAAACTTC.

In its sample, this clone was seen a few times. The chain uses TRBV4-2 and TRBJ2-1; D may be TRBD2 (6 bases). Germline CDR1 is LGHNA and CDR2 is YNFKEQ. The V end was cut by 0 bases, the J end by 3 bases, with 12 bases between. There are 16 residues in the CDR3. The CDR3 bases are TGTGCCAGCAGCCAAGAGGAGGGGCGGAGCTACAATGAGCAGTTCTTC. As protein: CASSQEEGRSYNEQFF.

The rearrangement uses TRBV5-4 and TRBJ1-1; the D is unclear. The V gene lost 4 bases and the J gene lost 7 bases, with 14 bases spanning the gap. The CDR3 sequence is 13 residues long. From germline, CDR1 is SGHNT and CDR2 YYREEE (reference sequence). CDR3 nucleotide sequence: TGTGCCAGCAGCCATCCAGACCAGCTTGAAGCTTTCTTT. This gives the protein CASSHPDQLEAFF.

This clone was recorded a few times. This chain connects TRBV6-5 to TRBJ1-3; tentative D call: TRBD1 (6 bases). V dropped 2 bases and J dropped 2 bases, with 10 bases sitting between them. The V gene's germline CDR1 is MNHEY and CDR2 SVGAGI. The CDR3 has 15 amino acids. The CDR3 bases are TGTGCCAGCAGTTACGACAGGTCCCCTGGAAACACCATATATTTT. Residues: CASSYDRSPGNTIYF.

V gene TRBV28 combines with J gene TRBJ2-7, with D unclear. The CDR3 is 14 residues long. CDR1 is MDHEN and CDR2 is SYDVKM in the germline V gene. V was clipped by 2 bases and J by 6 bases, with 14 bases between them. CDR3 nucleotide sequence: TGTGCCAGCAGTTTACGGCCACGACTCGGCGAGCAGTACTTC. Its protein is CASSLRPRLGEQYF.

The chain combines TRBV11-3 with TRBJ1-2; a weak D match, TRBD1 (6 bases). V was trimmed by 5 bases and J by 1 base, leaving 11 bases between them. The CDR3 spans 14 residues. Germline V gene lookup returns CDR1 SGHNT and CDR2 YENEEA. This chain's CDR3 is CASSPDRFNYGYTF. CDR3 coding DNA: TGTGCCAGCAGCCCGGACAGATTTAACTATGGCTACACCTTC. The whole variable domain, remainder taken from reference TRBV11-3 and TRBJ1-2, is EAGVVQSPRYKIIEKKQPVAFWCNPISGHNTLYWYLQNLGQGPELLIRYENEEAVDDSQLPKDRFSAERLKGVDSTLKIQPAELGDSAVYLCASSPDRFNYGYTFGSGTRLTVV.

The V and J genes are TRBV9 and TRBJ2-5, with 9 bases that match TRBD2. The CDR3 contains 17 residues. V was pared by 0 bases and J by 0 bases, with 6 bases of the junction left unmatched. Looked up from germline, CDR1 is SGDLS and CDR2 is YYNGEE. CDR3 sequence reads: CASSVEAGGEYQETQYF. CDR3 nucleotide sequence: TGTGCCAGCAGCGTAGAGGCGGGGGGGGAGTACCAAGAGACCCAGTACTTC.

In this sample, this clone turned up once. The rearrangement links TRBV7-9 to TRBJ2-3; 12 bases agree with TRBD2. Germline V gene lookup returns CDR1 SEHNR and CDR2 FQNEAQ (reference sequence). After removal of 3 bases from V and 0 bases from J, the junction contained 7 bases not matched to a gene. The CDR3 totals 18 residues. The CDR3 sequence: CASSFTSGRFASTDTQYF. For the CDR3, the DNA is TGTGCCAGCAGCTTTACTAGCGGGAGGTTTGCTAGCACAGATACGCAGTATTTT.

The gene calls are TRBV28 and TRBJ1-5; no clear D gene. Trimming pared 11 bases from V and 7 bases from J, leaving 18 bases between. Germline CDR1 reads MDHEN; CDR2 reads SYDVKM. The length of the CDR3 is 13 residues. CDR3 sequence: CAAREQWKQPQHF. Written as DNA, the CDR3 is TGTGCCGCCCGAGAGCAGTGGAAGCAGCCCCAGCATTTT. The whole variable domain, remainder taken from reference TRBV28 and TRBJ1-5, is DVKVTQSSRYLVKRTGEKVFLECVQDMDHENMFWYRQDPGLGLRLIYFSYDVKMKEKGDIPEGYSVSREKKERFSLILESASTNQTSMYLCAAREQWKQPQHFGDGTRLSIL.

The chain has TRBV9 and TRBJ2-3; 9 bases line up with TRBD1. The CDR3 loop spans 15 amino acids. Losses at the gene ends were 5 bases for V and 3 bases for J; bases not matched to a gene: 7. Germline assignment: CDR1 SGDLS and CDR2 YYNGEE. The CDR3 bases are TGTGCCAGCAGTCCACAGGGGGCAGGAACAGATACGCAGTATTTT. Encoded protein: CASSPQGAGTDTQYF.

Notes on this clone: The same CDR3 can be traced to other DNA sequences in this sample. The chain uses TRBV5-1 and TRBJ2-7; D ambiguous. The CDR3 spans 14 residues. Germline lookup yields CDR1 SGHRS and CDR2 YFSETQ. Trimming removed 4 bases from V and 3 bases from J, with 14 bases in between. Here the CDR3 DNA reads TGCGCCAGCAGCCTGGAAGGAAGCGTCTACGAGCAGTACTTC. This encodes CASSLEGSVYEQYF.